This T cell receptor (beta chain) is from a study of CD8 T cells in Susac syndrome. CDR3 size: 15 residues. CDR1 and CDR2 (germline): DFQATT, SNEGSKA (reference sequence). Trimming took 3 bases from V and 1 from J, leaving 14 bases between them. Random-hexamer reverse transcription was applied to roughly 0.5 to 1 ug RNA. One entry per CDR3 protein, called by TCRdb with MiXCR from the immunoSEQ multiplex PCR reads. The repertoire holds 150,000 to 200,000 distinct CDR3 sequences, with about 95% as singletons. Sequencing input: CD4+ T cells from PBMCs. The chain carries TRBV20-1 and TRBJ2-3; TRBD2 might be the D (5 bases). The sequence came from a human donor in good health. CDR3 sequence: CSARDDRRGTDTQYF. CDR3 bases: TGCAGTGCTAGGGACGACCGGCGGGGCACAGATACGCAGTATTTT.